This TCR beta chain was identified in a study of vaccination and CD4 T cells after COVID-19 (dated by TCRdb to 2022 to 2024). Describing the broader study: The convalescent cohort comprised six males and four females, including two Hispanic individuals, seven Caucasians, two Asians and one multiracial person. Participants got two doses of the Pfizer-BioNTech BNT162b2 vaccine (n=8) or two doses of the Moderna mRNA-1273 vaccine (n=2). Post-COVID blood samples were collected from convalescent patients a median of roughly 100 days after diagnosis, with a range of about 30 to 161 days. Post-vaccine blood samples were taken a median of about 77 days after the second vaccine dose, with a range of roughly 13 to 250 days. The cultures were stimulated with overlapping spike peptide pools from SARS-CoV-2 and from the common cold coronaviruses HCoV-NL63, HCoV-OC43 and HCoV-229E. Control cultures used a CEFX viral epitope pool as positive control, an HIV-1 Nef peptide pool as negative control, or no peptide. In approximately ten COVID-19 convalescent patients and a few infection-naive healthy vaccine recipients, the spike-specific CD4+ TCR repertoire before mRNA vaccination was compared with the repertoire after mRNA vaccination. In an earlier paper using these donors, memory CD4+ T cell crossreactivity between SARS-CoV-2 and common cold coronavirus spike proteins was assessed at the TCR clonotype level. Beyond this particular receptor, the publication reports: In convalescent patients, a median roughly 88% of post-vaccine SARS-CoV-2-reactive clones were detected only after vaccination, suggesting vaccine-specific priming. The study included relatively few convalescent patients and did not analyze early timepoints after natural infection. In convalescent patients, nearly all vaccine-specific clones (304 of 307) were found to be mono-reactive for SARS-CoV-2 spike rather than cross-reactive with common cold coronaviruses. Although the median number of SARS-CoV-2-reactive clonotypes went up from fewer than 25 after infection to 38 after vaccination, the increase was not significant.

This sample's treatment or condition label indicates: roughly 10-day PBMC culture with coronavirus spike peptide pools or control peptides (ViraFEST assay). CD4+ T cells from unexposed donors were collected before the COVID-19 pandemic (2011-2018). The ViraFEST assay was used in the study, in which antigen-specific T cells were expanded with peptide pools and expanded clonotypes were subsequently identified by TCR sequencing. PBMCs were cultured at approximately 2 million per well in IMDM supplemented with around 5.5% human AB serum and about 10 IU/ml IL-2, with about 10 ug/ml peptide pools added. Half of the culture medium was replaced with fresh IL-2-containing medium on days 3 and 7. Once the cells had been in culture for around 10 days, the EasySep CD4+ T cell isolation kit was used to isolate CD4+ T cells by negative selection. As cell number allowed, CD4+ T cells from unexposed donors were tested for reactivity to SARS-CoV-2 S and N and to four common cold coronavirus spike pools. Ficoll-Paque Plus gradient centrifugation was used to isolate PBMCs from whole blood, and the isolated PBMCs were then either used fresh or cryopreserved at -140C. Culture conditions were generally each tested in triplicate wells. Leukapheresis product for the unexposed donors was purchased commercially.

From the germline V gene (reference sequence), CDR1 is DFQATT and CDR2 is SNEGSKA. The CDR3 starts with the cysteine, ends with the phenylalanine, and has 11 residues. Just the 33-base CDR3 DNA is kept, in frame starting at base 1. Relative to germline, V is 6 bases shorter and J is 8 bases shorter, with 11 bases between their ends. A word on this clonotype: Its antigen has not been determined. It has no much larger one-base neighbor in the sample; base qualities were not kept.

Receptor libraries were prepared by PCR. At the Johns Hopkins FTIC core, DNA from the cultured CD4+ T cells underwent TCR sequencing with the Oncomine TCR Beta short-read assay. Genomic DNA was extracted from the cultured CD4+ T cells with the QIAamp micro DNA kit. Oncomine TCR Beta libraries made from cultured CD4+ T cells were pooled using unique dual indexes and sequenced on an Illumina iSeq 100. As for how the authors treated the data: Non-productive sequences were removed, and CDR3s that did not start with C, did not end with F or W, or were shorter than 7 amino acids were discarded. Antigen-specific clonotypes were identified using the MANAFEST web application through comparison of peptide-stimulated wells with reference and other culture wells. An FDR below 0.05, an odds ratio above 5, and a productive frequency above 0.1% in at least two of three replicate wells were required for clones to be considered positive. Clonotypes that were significantly expanded in both SARS-CoV-2 spike wells and at least one common cold coronavirus spike condition were defined as cross-reactive. Using R version 3.6.1, CDR3 homology was evaluated through Levenshtein distances (stringdist) along with unrooted phylogenetic trees (ape). TCRdb redid the processing of the public reads, applying fastp at Q25 and MiXCR, and retained in-frame beta chains. Under each unique CDR3 protein, matching rows form one entry showing the most common genes and DNA. These V and J calls originate from TCRdb's pipeline instead of the authors' own analysis. In all, the sample holds more than 6,000 distinct CDR3 sequences, and 33% of those were seen once. Together, the top ten hold 35% to 45% of the sample.

Rearrangement joined TRBV20-1 to TRBJ2-1; the best D guess is TRBD1, with 6 bases matching. This receptor was taken from a human donor in good health. The sequenced sample was CD4+ T cells from blood, cultured in vitro. The CDR3 in this case is CSAINRDEQFF. The nucleotides read TGCAGTGCGATTAACAGGGATGAGCAGTTCTTC.